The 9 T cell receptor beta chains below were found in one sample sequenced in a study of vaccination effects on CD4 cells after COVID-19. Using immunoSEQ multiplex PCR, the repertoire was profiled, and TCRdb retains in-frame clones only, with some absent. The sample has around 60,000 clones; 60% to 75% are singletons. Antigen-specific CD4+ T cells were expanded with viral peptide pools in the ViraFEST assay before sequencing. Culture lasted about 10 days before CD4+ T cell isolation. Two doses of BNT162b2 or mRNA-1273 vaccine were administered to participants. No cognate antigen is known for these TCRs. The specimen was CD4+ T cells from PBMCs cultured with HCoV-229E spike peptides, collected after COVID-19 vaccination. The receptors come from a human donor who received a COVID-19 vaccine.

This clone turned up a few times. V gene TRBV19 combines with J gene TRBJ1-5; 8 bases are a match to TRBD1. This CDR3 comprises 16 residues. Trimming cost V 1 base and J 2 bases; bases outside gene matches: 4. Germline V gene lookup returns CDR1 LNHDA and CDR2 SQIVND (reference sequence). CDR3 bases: TGTGCCAGTAGTATAGTCCAGGGACAGGGCAATCAGCCCCAGCATTTT. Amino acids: CASSIVQGQGNQPQHF.

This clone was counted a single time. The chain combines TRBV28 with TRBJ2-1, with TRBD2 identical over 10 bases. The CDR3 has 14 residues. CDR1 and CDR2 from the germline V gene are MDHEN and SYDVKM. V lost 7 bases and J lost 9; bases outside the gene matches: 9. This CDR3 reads CASTLAGAGSEQFF. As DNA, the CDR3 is TGTGCCAGCACTCTAGCGGGGGCCGGGAGTGAGCAGTTCTTC.

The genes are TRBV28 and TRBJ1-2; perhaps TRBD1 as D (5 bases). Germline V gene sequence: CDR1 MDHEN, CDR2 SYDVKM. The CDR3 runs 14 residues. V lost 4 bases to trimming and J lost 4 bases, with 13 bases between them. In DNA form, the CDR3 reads TGTGCCAGCAGTTCCGGGACCCTGAGCTATGGCTACACCTTC. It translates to CASSSGTLSYGYTF.

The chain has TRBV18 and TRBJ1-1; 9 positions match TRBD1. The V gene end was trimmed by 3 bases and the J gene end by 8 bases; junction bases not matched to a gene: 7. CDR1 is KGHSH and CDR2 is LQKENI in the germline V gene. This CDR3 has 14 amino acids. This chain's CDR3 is CASSPGTGRTEAFF. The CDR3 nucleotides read TGTGCCAGCTCACCCGGGACAGGGAGAACCGAAGCTTTCTTT.

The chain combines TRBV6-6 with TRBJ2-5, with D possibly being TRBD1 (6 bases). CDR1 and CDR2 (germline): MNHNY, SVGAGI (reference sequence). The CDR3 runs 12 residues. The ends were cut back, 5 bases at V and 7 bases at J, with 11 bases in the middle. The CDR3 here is CASSAGVSTQYF. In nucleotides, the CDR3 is TGTGCCAGCAGTGCAGGGGTGTCGACCCAGTACTTC.

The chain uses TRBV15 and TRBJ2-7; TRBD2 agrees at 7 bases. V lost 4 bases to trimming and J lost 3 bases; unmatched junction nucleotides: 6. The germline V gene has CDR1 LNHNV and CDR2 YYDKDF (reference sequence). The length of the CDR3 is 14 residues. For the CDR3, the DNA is TGTGCCACCAGCAAGTACGGGACTAACTACGAGCAGTACGTC. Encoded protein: CATSKYGTNYEQYV.

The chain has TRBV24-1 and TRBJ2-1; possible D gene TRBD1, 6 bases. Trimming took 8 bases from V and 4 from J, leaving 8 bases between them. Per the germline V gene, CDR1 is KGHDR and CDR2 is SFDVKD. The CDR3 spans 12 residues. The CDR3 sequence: CATKGQYNEQFF. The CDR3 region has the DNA TGTGCCACCAAAGGACAGTACAATGAGCAGTTCTTC.

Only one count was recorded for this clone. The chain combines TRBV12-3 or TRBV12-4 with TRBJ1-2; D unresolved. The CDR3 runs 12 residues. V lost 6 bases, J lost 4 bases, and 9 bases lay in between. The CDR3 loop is CASSPDGYGYTF. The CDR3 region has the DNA TGTGCCAGCAGCCCCGACGGCTATGGCTACACCTTC.

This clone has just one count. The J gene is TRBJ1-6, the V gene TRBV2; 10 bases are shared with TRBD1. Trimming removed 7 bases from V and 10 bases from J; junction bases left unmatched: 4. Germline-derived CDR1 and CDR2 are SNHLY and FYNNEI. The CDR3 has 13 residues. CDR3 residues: CASTGTGVSPLHF. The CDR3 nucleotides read TGTGCCAGCACTGGGACAGGGGTCTCACCCCTCCACTTT.